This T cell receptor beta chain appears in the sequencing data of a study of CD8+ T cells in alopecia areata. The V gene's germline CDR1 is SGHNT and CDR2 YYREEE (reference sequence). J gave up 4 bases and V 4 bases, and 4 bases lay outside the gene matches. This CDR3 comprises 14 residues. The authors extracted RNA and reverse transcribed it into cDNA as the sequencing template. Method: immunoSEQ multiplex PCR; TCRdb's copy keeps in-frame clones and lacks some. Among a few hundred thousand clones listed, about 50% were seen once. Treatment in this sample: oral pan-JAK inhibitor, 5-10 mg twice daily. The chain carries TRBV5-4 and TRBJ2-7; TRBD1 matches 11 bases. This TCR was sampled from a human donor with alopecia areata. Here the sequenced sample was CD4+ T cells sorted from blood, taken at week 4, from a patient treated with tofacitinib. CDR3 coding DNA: TGTGCCAGCAGCACGGACAGGGGGCAATACGAGCAGTACTTC. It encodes CASSTDRGQYEQYF.